Below are 3 T cell receptor beta chains sequenced from a single sample in a study of neurological immune-mediated disorders (dated by TCRdb to about 2019). Library method: 5' RACE. The listed sequencing device is Illumina HiSeq 2500. The public reads were reprocessed in TCRdb via fastp at Q25 and MiXCR, keeping in-frame beta chains. Identical CDR3 protein sequences are pooled into one entry, listed with their most common genes and DNA. This sample is represented by 9,500 to 12,000 distinct CDR3 sequences; under 25% of them were singletons. Approximately 50% of the sample lies in the top ten. Input material: CD8+ T cells from blood. Every receptor here comes from an older woman with HTLV-1-associated myelopathy (HAM/TSP).

This clonotype is judged medium-sized. The CDR3 DNA follows: TGTGCCAGCAGCTACCCCGGGGAGCTGTTTTTT. It is translated as CASSYPGELFF. This chain uses TRBV5-5 with TRBJ2-2; D gene uncertain. The CDR3 runs to 11 residues. Germline CDR1 reads SGHKS; CDR2 reads YYEKEE (reference sequence). Trimming pared 3 bases from V and 6 bases from J, leaving 3 bases between.

This rearrangement joins TRBV7-9 to TRBJ2-1; a possible D gene is TRBD1 (6 bases). CDR1 and CDR2 from the germline V gene are SEHNR and FQNEAQ (reference sequence). CDR3 size: 15 residues. Trimming left V 4 bases short and J 1 base short, with 11 bases between. For the CDR3, the DNA is TGTGCCAGCAGCTCCGGGACAAGTTCCTACAATGAGCAGTTCTTC. Its protein is CASSSGTSSYNEQFF.

This clonotype has a count of ten or more. CDR3 DNA sequence: TGTGCCATCAGTGATTCGGAGGCAATAACAGATACGCAGTATTTT. Residues: CAISDSEAITDTQYF. The chain has TRBV10-3 and TRBJ2-3, with D perhaps TRBD2 (5 bases). The CDR3 loop spans 15 amino acids. CDR1 is ENHRY, CDR2 SYGVKD, per germline. Trimming took off 3 bases at V and 3 bases at J, with 13 bases between the two ends.